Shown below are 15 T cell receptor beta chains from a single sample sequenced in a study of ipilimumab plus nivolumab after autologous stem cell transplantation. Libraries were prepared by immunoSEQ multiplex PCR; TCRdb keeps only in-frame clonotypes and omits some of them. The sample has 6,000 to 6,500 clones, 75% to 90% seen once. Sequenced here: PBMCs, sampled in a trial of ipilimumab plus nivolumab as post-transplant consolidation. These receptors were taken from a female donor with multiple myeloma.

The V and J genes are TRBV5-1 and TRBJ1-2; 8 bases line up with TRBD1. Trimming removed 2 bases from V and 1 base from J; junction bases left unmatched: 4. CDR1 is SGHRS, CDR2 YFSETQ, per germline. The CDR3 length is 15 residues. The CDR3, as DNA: TGCGCCAGCAGCTTAACAGGGGGATTTAACTATGGCTACACCTTC. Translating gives CASSLTGGFNYGYTF.

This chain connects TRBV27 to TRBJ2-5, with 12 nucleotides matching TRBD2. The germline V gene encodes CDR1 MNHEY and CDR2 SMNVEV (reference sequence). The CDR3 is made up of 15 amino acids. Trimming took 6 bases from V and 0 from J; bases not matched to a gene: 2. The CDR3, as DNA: TGTGCCAGCAGACGACTAGCGGGGGACCAAGAGACCCAGTACTTC. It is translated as CASRRLAGDQETQYF.

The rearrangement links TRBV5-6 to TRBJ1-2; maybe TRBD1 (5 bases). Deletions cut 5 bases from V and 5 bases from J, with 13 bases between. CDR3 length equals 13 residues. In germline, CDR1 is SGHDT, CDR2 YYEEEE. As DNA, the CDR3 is TGTGCCAGCAGTCCCAGGGCGGAATATGGCTACACCTTC. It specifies CASSPRAEYGYTF.

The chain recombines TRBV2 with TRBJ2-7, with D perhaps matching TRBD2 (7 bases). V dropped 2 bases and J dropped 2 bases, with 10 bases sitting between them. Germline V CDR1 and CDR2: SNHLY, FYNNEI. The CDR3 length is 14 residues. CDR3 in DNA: TGTGCCAGCAGTGAATGGCGGGGGCCCTACGAGCAGTACTTC. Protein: CASSEWRGPYEQYF.

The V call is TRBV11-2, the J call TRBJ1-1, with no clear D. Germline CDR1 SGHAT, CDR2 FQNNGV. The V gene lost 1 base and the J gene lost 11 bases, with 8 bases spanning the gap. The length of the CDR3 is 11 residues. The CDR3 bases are TGTGCCAGCAGCTTAGGTTTGGGTGCTTTCTTT. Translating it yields CASSLGLGAFF.

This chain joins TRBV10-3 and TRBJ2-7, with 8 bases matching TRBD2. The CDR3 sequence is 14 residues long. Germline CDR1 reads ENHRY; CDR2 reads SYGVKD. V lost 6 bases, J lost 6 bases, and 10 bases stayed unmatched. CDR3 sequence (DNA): TGTGCCATCAGCGGGGGGGCCATAGGTAGCGAGCAGTACTTC. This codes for CAISGGAIGSEQYF.

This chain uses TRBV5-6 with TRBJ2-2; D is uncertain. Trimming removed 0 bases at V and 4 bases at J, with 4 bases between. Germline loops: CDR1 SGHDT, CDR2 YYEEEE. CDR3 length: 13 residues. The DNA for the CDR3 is TGTGCCAGCAGCTTGGTAATCACCGGGGAGCTGTTTTTT. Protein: CASSLVITGELFF.

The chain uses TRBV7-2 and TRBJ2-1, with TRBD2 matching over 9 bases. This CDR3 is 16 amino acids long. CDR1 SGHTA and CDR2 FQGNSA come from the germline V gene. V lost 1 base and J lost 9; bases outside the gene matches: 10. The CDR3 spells CASSLELAGAGGEQFF. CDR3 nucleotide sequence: TGTGCCAGCAGCTTAGAATTAGCGGGAGCTGGTGGTGAGCAGTTCTTC.

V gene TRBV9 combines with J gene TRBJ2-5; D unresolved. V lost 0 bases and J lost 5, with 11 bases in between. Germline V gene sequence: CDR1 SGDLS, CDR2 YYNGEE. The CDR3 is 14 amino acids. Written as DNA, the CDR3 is TGTGCCAGCAGCGTAGGTATCAGTTCTGAGACCCAGTACTTC. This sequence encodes CASSVGISSETQYF.

The CDR3 nucleotides are TGTGCCAGCAGCCAGACTAGCGGGAGTTTTCCCTACGAGCAGTACTTC. Translating it yields CASSQTSGSFPYEQYF. The rearrangement uses TRBV11-3 and TRBJ2-7; 12 bases align to TRBD2. J gave up 2 bases and V 5 bases, and 7 bases lay outside the gene matches. The germline V gene has CDR1 SGHNT and CDR2 YENEEA. The CDR3 loop spans 16 amino acids.

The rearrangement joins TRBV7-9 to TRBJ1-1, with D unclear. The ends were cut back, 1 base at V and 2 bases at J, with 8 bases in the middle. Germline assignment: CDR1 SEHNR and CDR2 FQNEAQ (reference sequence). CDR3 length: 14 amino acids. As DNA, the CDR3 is TGTGCCAGCAGCTTAGGGGCGCAAAACACTGAAGCTTTCTTT. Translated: CASSLGAQNTEAFF. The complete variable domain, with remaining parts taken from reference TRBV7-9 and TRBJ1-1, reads DTGVSQNPRHKITKRGQNVTFRCDPISEHNRLYWYRQTLGQGPEFLTYFQNEAQLEKSRLLSDRFSAERPKGSFSTLEIQRTEQGDSAMYLCASSLGAQNTEAFFGQGTRLTVV.

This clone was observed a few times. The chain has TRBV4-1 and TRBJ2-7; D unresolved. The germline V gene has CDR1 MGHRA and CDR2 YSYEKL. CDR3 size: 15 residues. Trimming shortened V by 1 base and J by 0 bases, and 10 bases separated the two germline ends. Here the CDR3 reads CASSQVSSGSYEQYF. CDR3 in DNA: TGCGCCAGCAGCCAAGTGTCAAGTGGCTCCTACGAGCAGTACTTC.

CDR3 nucleotide sequence: TGCGCCAGCAGGGGGACGCCTTCCTACGAGCAGTACTTC. It encodes CASRGTPSYEQYF. This rearrangement joins TRBV5-1 to TRBJ2-7; D might be TRBD1 or TRBD2, each matching 5 bases. Germline assignment: CDR1 SGHRS and CDR2 YFSETQ. The V end lost 5 bases, the J end lost 1 base, and 10 bases lay between the germline ends. The CDR3 runs to 13 residues.

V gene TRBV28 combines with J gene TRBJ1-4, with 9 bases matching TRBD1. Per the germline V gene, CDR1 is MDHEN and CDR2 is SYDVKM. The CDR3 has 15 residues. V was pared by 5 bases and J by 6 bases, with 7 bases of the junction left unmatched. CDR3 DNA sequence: TGTGCCAGCAGTCTAAACAGGGGGCTGTATGAAAAACTGTTTTTT. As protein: CASSLNRGLYEKLFF.

The CDR3 protein is CASSLYGASRSNEQFF. CDR3 DNA: TGTGCCAGCAGCTTATATGGTGCCTCGAGGTCAAATGAGCAGTTCTTC. J is TRBJ2-1 and V is TRBV7-3; D gene unclear. The CDR3 length is 16 residues. Trimming took off 2 bases at V and 7 bases at J, with 18 bases between the two ends. The germline V gene has CDR1 SGHTA and CDR2 FQGTGA.